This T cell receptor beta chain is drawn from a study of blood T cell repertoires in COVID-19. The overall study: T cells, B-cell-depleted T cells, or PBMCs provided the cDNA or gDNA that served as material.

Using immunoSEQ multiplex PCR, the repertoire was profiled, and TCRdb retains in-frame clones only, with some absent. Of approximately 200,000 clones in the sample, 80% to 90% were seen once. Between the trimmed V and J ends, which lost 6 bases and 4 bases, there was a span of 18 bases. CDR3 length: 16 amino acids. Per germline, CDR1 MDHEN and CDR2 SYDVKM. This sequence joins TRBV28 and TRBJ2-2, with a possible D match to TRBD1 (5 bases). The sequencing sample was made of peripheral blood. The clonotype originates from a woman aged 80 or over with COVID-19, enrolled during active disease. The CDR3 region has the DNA TGTGCCAGCAGCCCCCACTCAGGGTCGGGCACCGGGGAGCTGTTTTTT. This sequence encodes CASSPHSGSGTGELFF.